This TCR beta chain was sequenced during a study of cytomegalovirus exposure and HLA in healthy donors. The PCR contained 60 Vbeta and 13 Jbeta primers. Sequencing used immunoSEQ multiplex PCR; TCRdb keeps in-frame clones, though not all of them. This repertoire shows about 140,000 clones, 75% to 85% found once; its top ten account for more than 1.1%. Germline assignment: CDR1 SGHAT and CDR2 FQNNGV. V shed 5 bases and J shed 11 bases, with 13 bases lying between them. The CDR3 runs 13 residues. The sequencing sample was made of PBMCs. The sequence was collected from a woman between 40 and 55 years old in good health and CMV-seronegative. The chain joins TRBV11-2 to TRBJ1-6; D might be TRBD1 (5 bases). The CDR3, as DNA: TGTGCCAGCAGCGCTAGACAGCAAACACCCCTCCACTTT. Protein: CASSARQQTPLHF. The full variable domain, in which reference TRBV11-2 and TRBJ1-6 provide the parts outside the CDR3, is EAGVAQSPRYKIIEKRQSVAFWCNPISGHATLYWYQQILGQGPKLLIQFQNNGVVDDSQLPKDRFSAERLKGVDSTLKIQPAKLEDSAVYLCASSARQQTPLHFGNGTRLTVT.